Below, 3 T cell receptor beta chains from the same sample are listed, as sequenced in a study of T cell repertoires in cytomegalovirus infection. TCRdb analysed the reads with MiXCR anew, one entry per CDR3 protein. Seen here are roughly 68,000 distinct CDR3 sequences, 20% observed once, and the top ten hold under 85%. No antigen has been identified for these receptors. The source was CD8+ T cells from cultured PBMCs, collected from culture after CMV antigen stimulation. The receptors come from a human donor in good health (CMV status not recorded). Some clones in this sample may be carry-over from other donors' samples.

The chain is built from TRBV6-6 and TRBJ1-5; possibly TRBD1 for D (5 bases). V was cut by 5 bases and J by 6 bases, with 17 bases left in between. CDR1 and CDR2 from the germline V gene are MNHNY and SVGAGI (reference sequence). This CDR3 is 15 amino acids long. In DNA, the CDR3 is TGTGCCAGCAGTGACGACGAGGGCCAGGGTCAGCCCCAGCATTTT. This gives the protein CASSDDEGQGQPQHF.

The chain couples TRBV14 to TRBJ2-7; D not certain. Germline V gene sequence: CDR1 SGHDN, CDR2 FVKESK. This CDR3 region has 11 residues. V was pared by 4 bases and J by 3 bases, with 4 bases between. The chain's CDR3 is CASSRNYEQYF. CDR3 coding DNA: TGTGCCAGCAGCCGGAACTACGAGCAGTACTTC. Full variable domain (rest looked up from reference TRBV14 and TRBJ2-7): EAGVTQFPSHSVIEKGQTVTLRCDPISGHDNLYWYRRVMGKEIKFLLHFVKESKQDESGMPNNRFLAERTGGTYSTLKVQPAELEDSGVYFCASSRNYEQYFGPGTRLTVT.

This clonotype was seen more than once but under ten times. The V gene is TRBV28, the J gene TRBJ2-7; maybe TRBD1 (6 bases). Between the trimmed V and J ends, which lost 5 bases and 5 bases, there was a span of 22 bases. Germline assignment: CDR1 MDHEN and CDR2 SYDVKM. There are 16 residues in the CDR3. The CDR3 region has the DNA TGTGCCAGCAGTCCCCTACCCCCAATCCGACAGGACGAGCAGTACTTC. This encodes CASSPLPPIRQDEQYF.